The 7 T cell receptor beta chains below were found in one sample sequenced in a study of CXCR3-negative and CXCR3-positive naive CD8 T cells. UMI-labeled TRB cDNA libraries were prepared by 5' RACE. No DNA is given; TCRdb re-called the 5' RACE reads and lists each CDR3 protein once. This sample lists 80,000 to 95,000 distinct CDR3 sequences; its ten largest clones have around 1.6%. The sequencing input was naive CXCR3- CD8+ T cells from blood. Subset defined: CD45RO-CCR7+CD27+CD95- naive CD8+ T cells lacking CXCR3 (TNR3-). The receptors derive from a human donor in good health. Some clones in this sample may be carry-over from other donors' samples.

The chain recombines TRBV12-3 or TRBV12-4 with TRBJ2-1; TCRdb's D gene call, TRBD2, goes unchecked for lack of DNA. This CDR3 comprises 17 residues. CDR3 in amino acids: CASSPSLLAGEYNEQFF.

This chain joins TRBV20-1 and TRBJ2-1. This CDR3 has 14 amino acids. The germline gives CDR1 DFQATT, CDR2 SNEGSKA (reference sequence). This chain's CDR3 is CSARDGDTYNEQFF.

V and J are TRBV29-1 and TRBJ2-2. CDR1 and CDR2 from the germline V gene are SQVTM and ANQGSEA. There are 12 residues in the CDR3. The CDR3 protein is CSVEWVTGELFF.

The rearrangement links TRBV5-1 to TRBJ2-3; TCRdb's D call, TRBD2, is unchecked because there is no DNA. Germline V gene lookup returns CDR1 SGHRS and CDR2 YFSETQ. CDR3 length equals 14 residues. The CDR3 is CASSLVAGGPTQYF.

J is TRBJ2-7 and V is TRBV11-1; lacking DNA, the TRBD1 call made by TCRdb goes unchecked. CDR1 and CDR2 from the germline V gene are SGHAT and FQDESV (reference sequence). The CDR3 consists of 15 residues. CDR3 loop: CASSLGTGDLYEQYF.

CDR3 amino acids: CASSLSIGQVPYEQYF. The chain recombines TRBV28 with TRBJ2-7; TCRdb proposes TRBD1, but this gene call is untestable without DNA. Germline CDR1 is MDHEN and CDR2 is SYDVKM. There are 16 residues in the CDR3.

This chain joins TRBV29-1 and TRBJ2-7; TCRdb proposes TRBD1, but this gene call is untestable without DNA. The CDR3 loop spans 12 amino acids. Per germline, CDR1 SQVTM and CDR2 ANQGSEA. The CDR3 is CSVVGTTYEQYF.